The next 6 T cell receptor beta chains were all read from a single sample in a study of blood T cell repertoires in COVID-19. The data were produced by immunoSEQ multiplex PCR, yet TCRdb's version contains in-frame clones alone and is incomplete. Of about 140,000 clones in the sample, 80% to 90% were seen once. Sequenced material: peripheral blood. The source of these receptors is a man aged 60-69 years with active or convalescent COVID-19.

The chain has TRBV9 and TRBJ2-1; possibly TRBD2 for D (6 bases). Germline CDR1 is SGDLS and CDR2 is YYNGEE. The CDR3 totals 14 residues. Trimming removed 0 bases from V and 7 bases from J, with 11 bases in between. CDR3: CASSVEDGRNEQFF. The CDR3 DNA reads TGTGCCAGCAGCGTAGAGGACGGGAGAAATGAGCAGTTCTTC.

V is TRBV20-1 and J is TRBJ1-1, with D possibly TRBD1 on 5 matching bases. Trimming left V 8 bases short and J 1 base short, with 8 bases between. Looked up from germline, CDR1 is DFQATT and CDR2 is SNEGSKA (reference sequence). The CDR3 is 11 residues long. CDR3 nucleotide sequence: TGCAGTAAGGGGCGGAACACTGAAGCTTTCTTT. Translated: CSKGRNTEAFF.

The chain links TRBV7-6 to TRBJ2-3, with D possibly being TRBD1 (6 bases). The germline gives CDR1 SGHVS, CDR2 FNYEAQ. CDR3 length: 15 amino acids. Trimming removed 1 base from V and 4 bases from J, with 12 bases in between. CDR3 bases: TGTGCCAGCAGCTTAGGGGGGCTAGCCGCAGATACGCAGTATTTT. Amino acids: CASSLGGLAADTQYF.

The table lists this clone with a count of one. The CDR3 DNA reads TGTGCCAGCAGCGTAGGGGGGACAGGGGGCGCAACAGATACGCAGTATTTT. This sequence encodes CASSVGGTGGATDTQYF. The V gene is TRBV9, the J gene TRBJ2-3; TRBD1 agrees at 12 bases. Trimming at V came to 0 bases and at J to 3 bases, leaving 5 bases not matched to a gene. The CDR3 is 17 residues long. The germline V gene has CDR1 SGDLS and CDR2 YYNGEE.

This rearrangement joins TRBV3-1 (or the pseudogene TRBV3-2) to TRBJ2-1; 8 bases are a match to TRBD1. V lost 4 bases, J lost 6 bases, and 8 bases stayed unmatched. This CDR3 comprises 15 residues. The germline gives CDR1 LGHDT, CDR2 YNNKEL (reference sequence). The CDR3 DNA sequence: TGTGCCAGCAGCCTGAGGACAGGGCTTCGCAATGAGCAGTTCTTC. Translation: CASSLRTGLRNEQFF.

The chain couples TRBV28 to TRBJ2-7, with 10 bases matching TRBD2. CDR3 length: 17 amino acids. The V and J ends lost 1 base and 2 bases, in that order; junction bases with no gene match: 8. Germline assignment: CDR1 MDHEN and CDR2 SYDVKM. Written as DNA, the CDR3 is TGTGCCAGCAGTTTATCCCGGACTAGCGGAGGGGCCTACGAGCAGTACTTC. This sequence encodes CASSLSRTSGGAYEQYF.